One sample yielded the 7 T cell receptor beta chains listed below, sequenced in a study of T cell responses to AZD1222 COVID-19 vaccine. Repertoires were generated with immunoSEQ multiplex PCR, while TCRdb's copy carries only in-frame clones and drops some. Of roughly 120,000 clones in the sample, about nine tenths are singletons; the top ten hold roughly 4.1%. The starting material was peripheral blood, obtained on day 0 of AZD1222 vaccination. The receptors derive from an adult in good health.

The chain combines TRBV7-9 with TRBJ1-2; 8 bases match TRBD1. V was pared by 7 bases and J by 5 bases, with 9 bases of the junction left unmatched. Germline V gene data show CDR1 as SEHNR and CDR2 as FQNEAQ (reference sequence). This CDR3 contains 14 residues. CDR3 sequence reads: CASTASGGAYGYTF. For the CDR3, the DNA is TGTGCCAGCACCGCCTCAGGGGGCGCTTATGGCTACACCTTC.

The V and J genes are TRBV30 and TRBJ2-1; 9 nucleotides align to TRBD2. V gave up 0 bases and J gave up 5 bases; unmatched junction bases: 2. Germline V CDR1 and CDR2: GTSNPN, SVGIG (reference sequence). There are 14 residues in the CDR3. The CDR3 is CAWSVIAGDNEQFF. CDR3 nucleotide sequence: TGTGCCTGGAGTGTAATAGCGGGAGACAATGAGCAGTTCTTC.

Many counts were recorded for this clone. J is TRBJ2-7 and V is TRBV5-1, with 7 bases identical to TRBD1. This CDR3 comprises 12 residues. J gave up 5 bases and V 3 bases, and 2 bases lay outside the gene matches. The germline gives CDR1 SGHRS, CDR2 YFSETQ. CDR3 sequence (DNA): TGCGCCAGCAGCTCGGGACAGCACGAGCAGTACTTC. Encoded protein: CASSSGQHEQYF.

The CDR3: CSVEDMDMRDRGSYSPLHF. CDR3 nucleotides: TGCAGCGTTGAAGATATGGACATGCGGGACAGGGGCTCCTATTCACCCCTCCACTTT. This chain connects TRBV29-1 to TRBJ1-6; the match to TRBD1 covers 10 bases. Germline CDR1 is SQVTM and CDR2 is ANQGSEA. The V segment lost 0 bases and the J segment 8 bases; nucleotides outside the gene matches: 16. The CDR3 consists of 19 residues.

V usage is TRBV7-9 and J usage is TRBJ2-7, with D perhaps TRBD1 or TRBD2 (6 bases each). CDR1 and CDR2 from the germline V gene are SEHNR and FQNEAQ (reference sequence). V shed 2 bases and J shed 5 bases, with 25 bases lying between them. This CDR3 region has 18 residues. Here the CDR3 reads CASSLTLVPGATVNEQYF. The CDR3 DNA reads TGTGCCAGCAGCTTAACCCTCGTCCCGGGGGCAACGGTCAACGAGCAGTACTTC.

This chain uses TRBV5-4 with TRBJ2-1; D possibly matches TRBD1 or TRBD2 (5 bases each). Germline CDR1 SGHNT, CDR2 YYREEE (reference sequence). This CDR3 comprises 14 residues. V lost 4 bases to trimming and J lost 4 bases, with 12 bases between them. The CDR3 DNA sequence: TGTGCCAGCAGCGTCGGGACCCAATACAATGAGCAGTTCTTC. Protein: CASSVGTQYNEQFF.

The chain uses TRBV7-6 and TRBJ1-1, with D possibly matching TRBD1 (5 bases). V lost 5 bases, J lost 5 bases, and 21 bases lay in between. The CDR3 contains 16 residues. Germline loops: CDR1 SGHVS, CDR2 FNYEAQ. The CDR3 bases are TGTGCCAGCAGCCGAGAACTGCAGGGAAAGAATACTGAAGCTTTCTTT. Its protein is CASSRELQGKNTEAFF.